One sample yielded the 9 T cell receptor beta chains listed below, sequenced in a study of somatic mutations in cytotoxic T cells in rheumatoid arthritis. The repertoire was sequenced with immunoSEQ multiplex PCR; TCRdb's copy has only in-frame clones and lacks some. The sample yields 15,000 to 20,000 clones, approximately 75% seen once. The sample consisted of CD8+ T cells sorted from blood. Every receptor here comes from an adult with rheumatoid arthritis.

The chain uses TRBV6-6 and TRBJ1-5; a weak D match, TRBD1 (5 bases). The CDR3 is 14 residues long. With 0 bases removed from V and 4 bases from J, the gap between germline ends came to 7 bases. Germline CDR1 is MNHNY and CDR2 is SVGAGI (reference sequence). The CDR3 protein is CASSYSAGNQPQHF. CDR3 nucleotide sequence: TGTGCCAGCAGTTACTCGGCAGGGAATCAGCCCCAGCATTTT.

The chain is built from TRBV7-9 and TRBJ2-5, with a tentative D call TRBD2 (6 bases). Germline CDR1 is SEHNR and CDR2 is FQNEAQ (reference sequence). The germline V and J ends were trimmed by 7 bases and 14 bases, with 20 bases remaining between them. The CDR3 length is 12 residues. CDR3 in DNA: TGTGCCAGCACCCTCGGGGGAAGGGTCGTTTACTTC. This codes for CASTLGGRVVYF.

The chain recombines TRBV10-2 with TRBJ2-7, with TRBD2 matching over 7 bases. The germline V gene has CDR1 WSHSY and CDR2 SAAADI. This CDR3 comprises 15 residues. V shed 6 bases and J 2 bases; nucleotides not matched to a gene: 10. CDR3 nucleotide sequence: TGCGCCAGCAGCCCCGGCGCGAGCGGGACCTACGAGCAGTACTTC. This gives the protein CASSPGASGTYEQYF.

This clone was counted only a few times. The gene calls are TRBV5-8 and TRBJ1-1; 8 bases map to TRBD1. The germline V gene encodes CDR1 SGHTS and CDR2 YDEGEE. J gave up 1 base and V 9 bases, and 5 bases lay outside the gene matches. This CDR3 region has 13 residues. This CDR3 reads CATQGARNTEAFF. The DNA of the CDR3 is TGTGCCACTCAGGGGGCCCGGAACACTGAAGCTTTCTTT.

V gene TRBV29-1 combines with J gene TRBJ2-1; D perhaps matches TRBD2 (5 bases). The germline CDR1 and CDR2 sequences are SQVTM and ANQGSEA. Trimming removed 2 bases at V and 5 bases at J, with 7 bases between. The CDR3 length is 12 residues. Here the CDR3 reads CSVESRDNEQFF. As DNA, the CDR3 is TGCAGCGTTGAATCGCGGGACAATGAGCAGTTCTTC.

The rearrangement links TRBV27 to TRBJ2-5; no clear D. V was shortened by 3 bases and J by 5 bases, with 7 bases between the two germline ends. Per germline, CDR1 MNHEY and CDR2 SMNVEV (reference sequence). This CDR3 contains 12 residues. The CDR3 nucleotides are TGTGCCAGCAGTTTCCCCGGGGAGACCCAGTACTTC. Its protein is CASSFPGETQYF.

The genes are TRBV29-1 and TRBJ2-3; 8 positions agree with TRBD2. Unmatched junction bases numbered 8, after V lost 4 bases and J lost 2 bases. From germline, CDR1 is SQVTM and CDR2 ANQGSEA. The CDR3 is made up of 15 amino acids. CDR3 region: CSVGERGLITDTQYF. Here the CDR3 DNA reads TGCAGCGTTGGAGAGCGGGGGCTTATCACAGATACGCAGTATTTT.

The CDR3 DNA follows: TGTGCCAGCAGCTTAGTGTTCGGGGGTCCCTACAATGAGCAGTTCTTC. This gives the protein CASSLVFGGPYNEQFF. V and J are TRBV7-3 and TRBJ2-1, with D possibly being TRBD2 (6 bases). The germline V gene has CDR1 SGHTA and CDR2 FQGTGA. Trimming shortened V by 2 bases and J by 2 bases, and 13 bases separated the two germline ends. This CDR3 region has 16 residues. Using reference TRBV7-3 and TRBJ2-1 for the parts outside the CDR3, the full variable domain is GAGVSQTPSNKVTEKGKYVELRCDPISGHTALYWYRQSLGQGPEFLIYFQGTGAADDSGLPNDRFFAVRPEGSVSTLKIQRTERGDSAVYLCASSLVFGGPYNEQFFGPGTRLTVL.

The CDR3 sequence is CATSGPLAGGNNEQFF. In DNA, the CDR3 is TGTGCCACCAGCGGTCCACTAGCGGGGGGGAACAATGAGCAGTTCTTC. The genes are TRBV15 and TRBJ2-1; 13 bases match TRBD2. Germline trimming cut 5 bases from V and 5 bases from J; bases unmatched to any gene: 6. Germline loops: CDR1 LNHNV, CDR2 YYDKDF (reference sequence). The CDR3 is 16 residues long.